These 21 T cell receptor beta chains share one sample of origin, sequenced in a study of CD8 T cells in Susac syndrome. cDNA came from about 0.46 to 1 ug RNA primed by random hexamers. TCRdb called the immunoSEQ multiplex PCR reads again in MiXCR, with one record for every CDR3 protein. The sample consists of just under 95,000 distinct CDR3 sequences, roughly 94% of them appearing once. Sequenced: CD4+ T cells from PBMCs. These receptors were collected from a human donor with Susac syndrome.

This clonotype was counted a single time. The CDR3 bases are TGCAGTGCTCGATCCAGGGTATTGGACAAAAACATTCAGTACTTC. It is translated as CSARSRVLDKNIQYF. The V and J genes are TRBV20-1 and TRBJ2-4, with a possible D match to TRBD1 (5 bases). This CDR3 region has 15 residues. CDR1 and CDR2 from the germline V gene are DFQATT and SNEGSKA (reference sequence). Trimming cost V 5 bases and J 3 bases, with 17 bases left between them.

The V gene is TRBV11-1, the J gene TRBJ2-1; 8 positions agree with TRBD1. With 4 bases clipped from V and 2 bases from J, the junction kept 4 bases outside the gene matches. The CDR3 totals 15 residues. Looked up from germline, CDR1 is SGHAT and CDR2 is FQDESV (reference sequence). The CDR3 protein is CASSSPGQAYNEQFF. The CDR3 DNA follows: TGTGCCAGCAGCTCTCCGGGACAGGCCTACAATGAGCAGTTCTTC.

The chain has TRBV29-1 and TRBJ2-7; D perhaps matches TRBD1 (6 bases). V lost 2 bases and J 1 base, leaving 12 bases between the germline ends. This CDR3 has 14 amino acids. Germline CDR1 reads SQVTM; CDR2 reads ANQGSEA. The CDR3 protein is CSVELGHPSYEQYF. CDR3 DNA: TGCAGCGTTGAACTGGGACACCCGTCCTACGAGCAGTACTTC.

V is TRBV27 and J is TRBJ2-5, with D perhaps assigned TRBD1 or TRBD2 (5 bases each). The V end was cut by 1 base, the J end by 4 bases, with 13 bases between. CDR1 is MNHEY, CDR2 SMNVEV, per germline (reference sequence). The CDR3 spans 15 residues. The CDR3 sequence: CASSLYRGERETQYF. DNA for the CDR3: TGTGCCAGCAGTTTATACCGGGGCGAGCGAGAGACCCAGTACTTC.

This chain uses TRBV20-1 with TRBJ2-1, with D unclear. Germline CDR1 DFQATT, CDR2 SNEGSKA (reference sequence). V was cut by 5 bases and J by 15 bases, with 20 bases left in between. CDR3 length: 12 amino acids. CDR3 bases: TGCAGTGCTCGACATCCCGAATTGTCGCCGTTCTTC. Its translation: CSARHPELSPFF.

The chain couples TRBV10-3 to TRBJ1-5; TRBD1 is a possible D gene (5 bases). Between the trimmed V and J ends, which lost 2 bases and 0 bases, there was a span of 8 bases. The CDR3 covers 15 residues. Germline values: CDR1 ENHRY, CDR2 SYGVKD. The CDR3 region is CAISEKQDSNQPQHF. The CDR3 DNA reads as TGTGCCATCAGTGAGAAACAGGATAGCAATCAGCCCCAGCATTTT.

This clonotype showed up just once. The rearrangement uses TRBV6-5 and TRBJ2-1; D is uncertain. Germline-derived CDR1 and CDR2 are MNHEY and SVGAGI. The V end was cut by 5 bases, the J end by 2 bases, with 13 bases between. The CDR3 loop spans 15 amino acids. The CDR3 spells CASSIVGQTYNEQFF. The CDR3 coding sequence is TGTGCCAGCAGTATCGTCGGGCAGACCTACAATGAGCAGTTCTTC.

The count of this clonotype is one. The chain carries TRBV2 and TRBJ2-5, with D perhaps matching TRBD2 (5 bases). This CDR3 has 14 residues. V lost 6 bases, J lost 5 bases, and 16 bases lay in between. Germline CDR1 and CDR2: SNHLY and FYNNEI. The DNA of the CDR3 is TGTGCCAGCAGCGGTCTACCTCGCGGGGAGACCCAGTACTTC. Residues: CASSGLPRGETQYF.

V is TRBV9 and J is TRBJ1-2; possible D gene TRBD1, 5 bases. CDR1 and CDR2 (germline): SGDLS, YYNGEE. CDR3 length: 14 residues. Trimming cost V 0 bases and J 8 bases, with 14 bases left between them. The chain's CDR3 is CASSVVGTEGGYTF. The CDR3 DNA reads TGTGCCAGCAGCGTAGTTGGGACCGAGGGAGGCTACACCTTC.

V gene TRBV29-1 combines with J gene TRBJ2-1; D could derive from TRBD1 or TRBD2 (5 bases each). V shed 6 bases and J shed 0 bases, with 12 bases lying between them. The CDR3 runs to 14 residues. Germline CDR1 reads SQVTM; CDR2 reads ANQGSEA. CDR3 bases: TGCAGCGTCCGCCCAGGGAGCTCCTACAATGAGCAGTTCTTC. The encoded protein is CSVRPGSSYNEQFF.

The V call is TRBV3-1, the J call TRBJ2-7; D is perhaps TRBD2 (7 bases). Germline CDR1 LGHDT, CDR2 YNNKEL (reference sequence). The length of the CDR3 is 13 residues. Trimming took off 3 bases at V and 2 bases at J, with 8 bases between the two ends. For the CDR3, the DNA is TGTGCCAGCAGCCAGCGGGGGCCCTACGAGCAGTACTTC. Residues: CASSQRGPYEQYF.

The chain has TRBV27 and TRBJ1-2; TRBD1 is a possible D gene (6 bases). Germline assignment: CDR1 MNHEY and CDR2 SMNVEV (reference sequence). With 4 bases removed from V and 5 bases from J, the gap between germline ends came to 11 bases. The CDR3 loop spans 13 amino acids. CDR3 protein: CASSSRDKYGYTF. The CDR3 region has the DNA TGTGCCAGCAGTTCCCGGGACAAGTATGGCTACACCTTC.

Written as DNA, the CDR3 is TGTGCCAGCACCTCGGCATTATCTACCTACGAGCAGTACTTC. It specifies CASTSALSTYEQYF. The chain joins TRBV12-3 or TRBV12-4 to TRBJ2-7; D gene unclear. The CDR3 totals 14 residues. Trimming took off 7 bases at V and 2 bases at J, with 15 bases between the two ends.

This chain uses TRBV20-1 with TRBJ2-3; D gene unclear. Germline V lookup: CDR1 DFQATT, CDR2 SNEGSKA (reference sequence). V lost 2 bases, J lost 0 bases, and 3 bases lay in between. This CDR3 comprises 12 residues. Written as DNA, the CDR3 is TGCAGTGCTAGACCTAGCACAGATACGCAGTATTTT. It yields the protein CSARPSTDTQYF.

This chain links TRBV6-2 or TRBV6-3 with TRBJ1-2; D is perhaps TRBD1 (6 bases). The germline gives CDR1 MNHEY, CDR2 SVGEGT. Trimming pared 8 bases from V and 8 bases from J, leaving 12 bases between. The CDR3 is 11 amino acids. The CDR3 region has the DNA TGTGCCAGCGGATCAGGGGACGGCTACACCTTC. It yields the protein CASGSGDGYTF.

This chain's CDR3 is CASRDGANTGELFF. The CDR3 DNA reads as TGTGCCAGCAGAGACGGCGCGAACACCGGGGAGCTGTTTTTT. The rearrangement joins TRBV2 to TRBJ2-2, with D hard to call. The germline CDR1 and CDR2 sequences are SNHLY and FYNNEI. The CDR3 has 14 residues. Trimming removed 6 bases from V and 0 bases from J, with 8 bases in between. The complete variable domain, with remaining parts taken from reference TRBV2 and TRBJ2-2, reads EPEVTQTPSHQVTQMGQEVILRCVPISNHLYFYWYRQILGQKVEFLVSFYNNEISEKSEIFDDQFSVERPDGSNFTLKIRSTKLEDSAMYFCASRDGANTGELFFGEGSRLTVL.

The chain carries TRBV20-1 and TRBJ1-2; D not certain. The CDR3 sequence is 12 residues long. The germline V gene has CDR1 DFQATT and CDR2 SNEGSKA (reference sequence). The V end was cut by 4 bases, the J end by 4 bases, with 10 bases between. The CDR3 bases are TGCAGTGCTATTTCACAGACCTATGGCTACACCTTC. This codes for CSAISQTYGYTF.

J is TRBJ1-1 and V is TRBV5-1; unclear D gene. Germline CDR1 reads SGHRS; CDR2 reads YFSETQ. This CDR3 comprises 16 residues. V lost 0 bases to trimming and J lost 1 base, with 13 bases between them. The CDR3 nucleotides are TGCGCCAGCAGCTTGGAGGCCCCGGCTGGGAACACTGAAGCTTTCTTT. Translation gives CASSLEAPAGNTEAFF.

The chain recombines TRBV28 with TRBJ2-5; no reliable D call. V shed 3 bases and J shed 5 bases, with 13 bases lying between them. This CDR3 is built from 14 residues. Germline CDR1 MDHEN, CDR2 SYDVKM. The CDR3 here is CASSLVGTQETQYF. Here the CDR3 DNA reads TGTGCCAGCAGTTTGGTCGGAACCCAGGAGACCCAGTACTTC. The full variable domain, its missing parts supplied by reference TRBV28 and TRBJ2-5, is DVKVTQSSRYLVKRTGEKVFLECVQDMDHENMFWYRQDPGLGLRLIYFSYDVKMKEKGDIPEGYSVSREKKERFSLILESASTNQTSMYLCASSLVGTQETQYFGPGTRLLVL.

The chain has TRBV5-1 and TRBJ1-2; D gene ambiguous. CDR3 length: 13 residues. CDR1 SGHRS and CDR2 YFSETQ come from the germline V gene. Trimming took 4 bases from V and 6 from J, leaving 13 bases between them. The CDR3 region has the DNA TGCGCCAGCAGCCCTGGACCGGACCATGGCTACACCTTC. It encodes CASSPGPDHGYTF.

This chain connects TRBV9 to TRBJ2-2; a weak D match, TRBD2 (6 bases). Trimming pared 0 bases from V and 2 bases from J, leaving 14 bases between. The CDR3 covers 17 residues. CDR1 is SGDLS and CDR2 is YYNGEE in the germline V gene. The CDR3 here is CASSVGLGGRNTGELFF. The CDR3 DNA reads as TGTGCCAGCAGCGTAGGGCTCGGGGGACGAAACACCGGGGAGCTGTTTTTT.